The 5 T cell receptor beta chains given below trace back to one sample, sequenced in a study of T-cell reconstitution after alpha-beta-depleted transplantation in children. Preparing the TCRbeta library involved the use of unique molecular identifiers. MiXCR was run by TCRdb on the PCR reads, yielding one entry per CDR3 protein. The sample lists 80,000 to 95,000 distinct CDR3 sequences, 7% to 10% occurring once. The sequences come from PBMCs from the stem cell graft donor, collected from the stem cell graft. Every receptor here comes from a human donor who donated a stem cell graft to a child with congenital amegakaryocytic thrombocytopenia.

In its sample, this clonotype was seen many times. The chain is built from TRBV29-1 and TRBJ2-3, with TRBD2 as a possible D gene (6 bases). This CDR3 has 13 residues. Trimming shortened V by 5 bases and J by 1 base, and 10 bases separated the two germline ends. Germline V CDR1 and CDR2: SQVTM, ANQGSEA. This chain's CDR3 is CSVRRGGTDTQYF. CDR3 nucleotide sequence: TGCAGCGTTCGTCGCGGGGGCACAGATACGCAGTATTTT.

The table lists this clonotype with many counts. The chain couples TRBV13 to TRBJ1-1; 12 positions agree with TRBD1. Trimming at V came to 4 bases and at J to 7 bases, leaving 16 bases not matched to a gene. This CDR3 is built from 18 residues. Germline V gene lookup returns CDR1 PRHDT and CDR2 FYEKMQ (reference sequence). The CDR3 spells CASSYSGTGGAGIGEAFF. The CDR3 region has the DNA TGTGCCAGCAGCTACTCCGGGACAGGGGGCGCGGGGATTGGTGAAGCTTTCTTT.

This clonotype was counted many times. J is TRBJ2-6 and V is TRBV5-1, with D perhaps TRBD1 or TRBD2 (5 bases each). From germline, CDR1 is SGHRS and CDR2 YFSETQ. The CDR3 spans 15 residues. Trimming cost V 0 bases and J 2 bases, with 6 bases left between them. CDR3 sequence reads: CASSLGGAGANVLTF. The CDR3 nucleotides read TGCGCCAGCAGCTTGGGAGGGGCTGGGGCCAACGTCCTGACTTTC.

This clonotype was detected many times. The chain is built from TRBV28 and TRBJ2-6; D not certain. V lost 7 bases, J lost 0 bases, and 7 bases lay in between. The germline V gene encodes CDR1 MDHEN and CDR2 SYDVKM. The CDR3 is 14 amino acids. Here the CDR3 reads CASNDNSGANVLTF. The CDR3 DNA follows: TGTGCCAGCAATGACAACTCTGGGGCCAACGTCCTGACTTTC.

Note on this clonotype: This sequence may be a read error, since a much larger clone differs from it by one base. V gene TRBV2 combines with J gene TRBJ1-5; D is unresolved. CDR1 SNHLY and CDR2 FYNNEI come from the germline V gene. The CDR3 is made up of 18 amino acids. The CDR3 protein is CACSLVASRSDSNQPQHF. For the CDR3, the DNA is TGTGCCTGCAGTTTAGTGGCCAGTCGTTCCGATAGCAATCAGCCCCAGCATTTT.